A single sample is the source of the 4 T cell receptor beta chains below, sequenced in a study of metastatic and nonmetastatic thyroid tumors (dated by TCRdb to between 2020 and 2021). The method behind the library was PCR. The sequencer listed for this sample is Illumina HiSeq 4000. TCRdb applied fastp at Q25 and MiXCR to the public reads, then kept only in-frame beta chains. For this sample there are roughly 30,000 clones; about 3.7% appear just once. The top ten hold 3.2% of the sample. None of the patients had been given any treatment before thyroid surgery. The sequenced sample was blood. The receptor set was obtained from a male donor with papillary thyroid cancer or a benign thyroid nodule (not recorded which). Some clones in this sample may be carry-over from other donors' samples.

The chain couples TRBV3-1 to TRBJ2-2; D possibly corresponds to TRBD1 (5 bases). The length of the CDR3 is 15 residues. CDR1 is LGHDT, CDR2 YNNKEL, per germline (reference sequence). Trimming left V 2 bases short and J 1 base short, with 8 bases between. CDR3 sequence reads: CASSQTGRNTGELFF. CDR3 DNA: TGTGCCAGCAGCCAAACAGGACGGAACACCGGGGAGCTGTTTTTT.

This clone was seen at least ten times. This CDR3 reads CASSQLPSSGGYEQYF. The DNA of the CDR3 is TGTGCCAGCAGCCAACTCCCCTCTAGCGGGGGATACGAGCAGTACTTC. The genes are TRBV14 and TRBJ2-7; 10 bases are shared with TRBD2. This CDR3 is built from 16 residues. Trimming at V came to 2 bases and at J to 4 bases, leaving 8 bases not matched to a gene. Germline loops: CDR1 SGHDN, CDR2 FVKESK.

In this sample, this clone turned up many times. The chain is built from TRBV5-8 and TRBJ2-3; 7 nucleotides line up with TRBD1. There are 15 residues in the CDR3. CDR1 is SGHTS and CDR2 is YDEGEE in the germline V gene. V lost 3 bases, J lost 3 bases, and 7 bases stayed unmatched. DNA of the CDR3: TGTGCCAGCAGCTCGACAGGGATTATTACAGATACGCAGTATTTT. Amino acids: CASSSTGIITDTQYF.

This clone was seen repeatedly, ten times or more. This may arise from a read error, as a much more abundant clone is one base away. The same CDR3 also results from other DNA sequences found in this sample. The chain recombines TRBV7-9 with TRBJ2-3; D uncertain. Germline V gene lookup returns CDR1 SEHNR and CDR2 FQNEAQ (reference sequence). Trimming cost V 0 bases and J 3 bases, with 7 bases left between them. The CDR3 is 14 residues long. CDR3 DNA sequence: TGTGCCAGCAGCTTAGCTTCGGGTACAGATACGCAGTATTTT. This translates into CASSLASGTDTQYF.